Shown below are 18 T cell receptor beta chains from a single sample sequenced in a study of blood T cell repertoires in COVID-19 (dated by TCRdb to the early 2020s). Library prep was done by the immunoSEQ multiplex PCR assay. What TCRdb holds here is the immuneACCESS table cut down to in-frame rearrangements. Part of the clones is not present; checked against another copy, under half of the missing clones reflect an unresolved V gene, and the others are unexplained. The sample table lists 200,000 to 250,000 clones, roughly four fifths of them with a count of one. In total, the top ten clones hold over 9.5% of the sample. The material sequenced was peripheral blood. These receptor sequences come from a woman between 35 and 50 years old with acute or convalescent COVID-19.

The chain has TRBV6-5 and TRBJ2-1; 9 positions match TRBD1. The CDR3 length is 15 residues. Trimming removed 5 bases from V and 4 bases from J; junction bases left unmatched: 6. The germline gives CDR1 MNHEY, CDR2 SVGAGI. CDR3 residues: CASSLGTGPYNEQFF. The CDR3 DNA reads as TGTGCCAGCAGTCTAGGGACAGGGCCTTACAATGAGCAGTTCTTC.

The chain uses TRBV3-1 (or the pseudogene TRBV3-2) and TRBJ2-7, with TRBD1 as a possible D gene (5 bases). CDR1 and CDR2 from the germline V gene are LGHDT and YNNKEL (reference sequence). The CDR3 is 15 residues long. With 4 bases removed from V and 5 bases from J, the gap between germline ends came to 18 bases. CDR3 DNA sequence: TGTGCCAGCAGCCCATTAGCAGGGAATGAGGACGAGCAGTACTTC. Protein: CASSPLAGNEDEQYF.

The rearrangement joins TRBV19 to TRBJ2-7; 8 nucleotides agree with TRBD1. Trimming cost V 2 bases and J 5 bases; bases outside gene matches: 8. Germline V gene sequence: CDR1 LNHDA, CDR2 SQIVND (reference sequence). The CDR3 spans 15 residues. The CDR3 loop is CASSISGGYLNEQYF. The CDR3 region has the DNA TGTGCCAGTAGTATATCAGGGGGCTATCTTAACGAGCAGTACTTC.

The CDR3 DNA sequence: TGTGCCAGCAGCTTAGCGGGGACCTACGAGCAGTACTTC. Translated: CASSLAGTYEQYF. The chain joins TRBV11-2 to TRBJ2-7; D might be TRBD2 (5 bases). Germline V gene data show CDR1 as SGHAT and CDR2 as FQNNGV. The CDR3 consists of 13 residues. V was trimmed by 1 base and J by 2 bases, leaving 6 bases between them.

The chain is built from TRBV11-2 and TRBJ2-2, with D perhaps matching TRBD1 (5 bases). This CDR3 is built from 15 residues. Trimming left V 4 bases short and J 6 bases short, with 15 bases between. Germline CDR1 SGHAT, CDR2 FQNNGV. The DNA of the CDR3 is TGTGCCAGCAGCTCCTCATTACAGGTTTCCGGGGAGCTGTTTTTT. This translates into CASSSSLQVSGELFF.

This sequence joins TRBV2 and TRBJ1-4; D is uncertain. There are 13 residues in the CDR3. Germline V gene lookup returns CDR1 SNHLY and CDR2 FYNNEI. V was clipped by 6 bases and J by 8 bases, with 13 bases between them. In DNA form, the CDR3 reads TGTGCCAGCAGGGACTTGGAGATGGAAAAACTGTTTTTT. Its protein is CASRDLEMEKLFF.

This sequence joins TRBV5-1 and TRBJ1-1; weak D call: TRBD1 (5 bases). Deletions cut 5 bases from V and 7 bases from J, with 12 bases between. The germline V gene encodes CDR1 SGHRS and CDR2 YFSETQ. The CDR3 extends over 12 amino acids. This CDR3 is CASREGQFEAFF. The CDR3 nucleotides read TGCGCCAGCAGGGAGGGGCAATTTGAAGCTTTCTTT.

The CDR3 loop is CASSSPRGTDIQYF. The CDR3, as DNA: TGTGCCAGCAGTTCGCCGCGGGGTACGGACATTCAGTACTTC. The genes are TRBV6-2 or TRBV6-3 and TRBJ2-4; D may be TRBD2 (6 bases). CDR1 and CDR2 from the germline V gene are MNHEY and SVGEGT. This CDR3 region has 14 residues. V was clipped by 4 bases and J by 8 bases, with 15 bases between them.

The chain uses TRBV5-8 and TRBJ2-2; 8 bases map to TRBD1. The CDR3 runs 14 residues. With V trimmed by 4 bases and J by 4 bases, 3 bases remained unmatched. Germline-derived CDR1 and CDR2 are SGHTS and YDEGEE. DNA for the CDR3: TGTGCCAGCAGCCGGACAGGGACCACCGGGGAGCTGTTTTTT. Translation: CASSRTGTTGELFF.

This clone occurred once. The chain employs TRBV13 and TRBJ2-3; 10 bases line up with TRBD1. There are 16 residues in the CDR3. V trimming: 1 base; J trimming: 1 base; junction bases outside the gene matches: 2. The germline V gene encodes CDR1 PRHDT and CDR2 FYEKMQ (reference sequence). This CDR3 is CASSLVGTGGTDTQYF. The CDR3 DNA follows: TGTGCCAGCAGCTTAGTTGGGACAGGGGGCACAGATACGCAGTATTTT.

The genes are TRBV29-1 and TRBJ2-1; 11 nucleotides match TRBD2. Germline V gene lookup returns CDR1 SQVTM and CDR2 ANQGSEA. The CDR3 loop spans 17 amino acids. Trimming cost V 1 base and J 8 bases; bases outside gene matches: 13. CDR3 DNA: TGCAGCGTTGAAGCCCTAGGACTAGCGGGTGGTTGGGATGAGCAGTTCTTC. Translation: CSVEALGLAGGWDEQFF.

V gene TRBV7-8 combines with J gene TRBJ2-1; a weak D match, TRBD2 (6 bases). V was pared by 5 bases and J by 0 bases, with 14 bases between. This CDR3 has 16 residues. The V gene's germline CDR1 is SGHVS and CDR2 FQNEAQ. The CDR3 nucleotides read TGTGCCAGCAGCGGAGGTGGGGGGAGCTCCTACAATGAGCAGTTCTTC. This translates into CASSGGGGSSYNEQFF.

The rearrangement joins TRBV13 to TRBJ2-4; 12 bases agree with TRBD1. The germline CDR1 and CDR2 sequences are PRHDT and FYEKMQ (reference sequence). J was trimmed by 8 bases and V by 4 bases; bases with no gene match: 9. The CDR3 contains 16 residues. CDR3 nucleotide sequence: TGTGCCAGCAGCTCCGGCCGGGGACAGGGGGCGCACATTCAGTACTTC. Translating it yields CASSSGRGQGAHIQYF.

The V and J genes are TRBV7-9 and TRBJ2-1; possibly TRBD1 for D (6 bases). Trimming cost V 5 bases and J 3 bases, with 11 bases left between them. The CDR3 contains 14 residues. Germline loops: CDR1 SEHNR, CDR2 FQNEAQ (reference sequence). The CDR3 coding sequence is TGTGCCAGCAGCGAAAGGGGGAACTACAATGAGCAGTTCTTC. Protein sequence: CASSERGNYNEQFF.

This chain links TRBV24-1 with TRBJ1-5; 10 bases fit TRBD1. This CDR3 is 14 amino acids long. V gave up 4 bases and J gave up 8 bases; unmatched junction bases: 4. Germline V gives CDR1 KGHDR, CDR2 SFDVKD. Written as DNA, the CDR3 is TGTGCCACCAGTGACCCCGGGACAGGGGAGCCCCAGCATTTT. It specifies CATSDPGTGEPQHF.

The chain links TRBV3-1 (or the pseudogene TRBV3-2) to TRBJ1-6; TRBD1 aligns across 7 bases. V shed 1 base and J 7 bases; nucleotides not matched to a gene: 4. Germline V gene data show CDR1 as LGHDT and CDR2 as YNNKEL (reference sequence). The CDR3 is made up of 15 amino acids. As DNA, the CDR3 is TGTGCCAGCAGCCAAGGGCCGACAGGGAATTCACCCCTCCACTTT. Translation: CASSQGPTGNSPLHF.

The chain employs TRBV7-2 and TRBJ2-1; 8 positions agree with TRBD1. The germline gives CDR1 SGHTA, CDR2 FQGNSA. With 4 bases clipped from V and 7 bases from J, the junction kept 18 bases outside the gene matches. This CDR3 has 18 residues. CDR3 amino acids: CASSSNTGRDRRLNEQFF. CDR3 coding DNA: TGTGCCAGCAGCTCCAACACCGGCCGGGACAGGCGACTAAATGAGCAGTTCTTC.

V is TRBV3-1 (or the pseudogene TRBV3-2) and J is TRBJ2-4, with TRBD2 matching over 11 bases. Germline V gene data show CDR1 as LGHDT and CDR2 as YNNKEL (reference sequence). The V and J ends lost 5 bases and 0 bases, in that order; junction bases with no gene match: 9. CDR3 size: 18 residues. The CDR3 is CASSSRTSGPLAKNIQYF. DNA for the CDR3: TGTGCCAGCAGCTCACGGACTAGCGGGCCCCTAGCCAAAAACATTCAGTACTTC.